Listed here are 3 T cell receptor beta chains from one sample, sequenced in a study of draining lymph node invasion in breast cancer. The CD4+ CD45RA- CD25high gate defined the sorted memory regulatory T cells. TCRdb reprocessed the bulk RNA-seq reads with MiXCR, giving one entry per CDR3 protein. The table shows 2,600 or so distinct CDR3 sequences, with 60% to 75% occurring only once. Sequencing was performed on sorted memory Tregs from a lymph node. The receptors shown here come from a female donor with luminal breast cancer.

A note on this clonotype: The CDR3 ends on some other residue instead of the conserved phenylalanine or tryptophan, so this is likely a read error. The gene calls are TRBV18 and TRBJ1-2, with D unresolved. V gave up 3 bases and J gave up 0 bases, with 17 bases separating them. This CDR3 contains 17 residues. Germline CDR1 reads KGHSH; CDR2 reads LQKENI. The CDR3 bases are TGTGCCAGCTCACCCCTGGGAAGGAATTCAGCTAACTATGGCTACACCTTA. Translating gives CASSPLGRNSANYGYTL.

CDR3 loop: CASSELGQGALKGYTF. The CDR3 DNA reads as TGTGCCAGCAGTGAATTGGGACAGGGGGCTCTTAAGGGCTACACCTTC. The rearrangement joins TRBV6-1 to TRBJ1-2; TRBD1 matches at 12 bases. The V gene's germline CDR1 is MNHNS and CDR2 SASEGT. Trimming took 2 bases from V and 8 from J; bases not matched to a gene: 9. This CDR3 is built from 16 residues.

The rearrangement uses TRBV2 and TRBJ1-1, with TRBD1 identical over 12 bases. Per germline, CDR1 SNHLY and CDR2 FYNNEI. The CDR3 contains 15 residues. V lost 4 bases, J lost 5 bases, and 5 bases stayed unmatched. DNA for the CDR3: TGTGCCAGCAGTGTGGGGACAGGGGGCCGGACTGAAGCTTTCTTT. It is translated as CASSVGTGGRTEAFF. Drawing the rest from reference TRBV2 and TRBJ1-1, the complete variable domain is EPEVTQTPSHQVTQMGQEVILRCVPISNHLYFYWYRQILGQKVEFLVSFYNNEISEKSEIFDDQFSVERPDGSNFTLKIRSTKLEDSAMYFCASSVGTGGRTEAFFGQGTRLTVV.